Listed below are T cell receptor beta chains from one sample, sequenced in a study of blood T cells in healthy people across ages. One entry per CDR3 protein, called by TCRdb with MiXCR from the 5' RACE reads. The sample includes fewer than 900,000 distinct CDR3 sequences, 30% to 45% of them seen just once. Sequencing was done on a sample of blood. Every receptor here comes from a man between 18 and 35 years old in good health. The CDR3 runs from the conserved cysteine through the conserved F or W. A D gene is named only where the DNA matches it firmly. Clone size appears in some rows only: once, few, many, or a class for an expanded clone.

d_call j_call clone_size v_call cdr3_aa cdr3_nt
NA TRBJ1-1 NA TRBV5-1 CASSPRGGVAEAFF TGCGCCAGCAGCCCCAGGGGCGGCGTGGCTGAAGCTTTCTTT
NA TRBJ1-1 few TRBV5-1 CASSLYDTEAFF TGCGCCAGCAGCTTGTATGACACTGAAGCTTTCTTT
NA TRBJ2-3 NA TRBV29-1 CSVESPGVSGRVTQYF TGCAGCGTTGAATCCCCGGGGGTGTCAGGGCGGGTTACGCAGTATTTT
NA TRBJ2-7 NA TRBV20-1 CSAREPLDEQYF TGCAGTGCTAGAGAGCCGTTAGACGAGCAGTACTTC
NA TRBJ1-5 NA TRBV4-1 CASSQVVGRNQPQHF TGCGCCAGCAGCCAAGTAGTAGGGCGCAATCAGCCCCAGCATTTT
NA TRBJ1-1 NA TRBV2 CASSPERTEAFF TGTGCCAGCAGCCCCGAGAGGACTGAAGCTTTCTTT
NA TRBJ1-2 few TRBV20-1 CSARGDPTVDYGYTF TGCAGTGCTAGAGGGGACCCTACAGTCGACTATGGCTACACCTTC
TRBD1 TRBJ2-7 NA TRBV5-1 CASSLWTGAYEQYF TGCGCCAGCAGCTTGTGGACAGGGGCCTACGAGCAGTACTTC
NA TRBJ1-1 NA TRBV7-3 CASSLYKGHPEGAFF TGTGCCAGCAGCTTATATAAGGGTCACCCCGAGGGCGCTTTCTTT
NA TRBJ2-1 many TRBV6-1 CASSQSPALEFKNEQFF TGTGCCAGCAGCCAATCCCCGGCCCTAGAGTTTAAGAATGAGCAGTTCTTC
NA TRBJ2-3 NA TRBV10-3 CAISESRATHGYNTDTQYF TGTGCCATCAGTGAGTCTAGGGCGACTCACGGGTATAACACAGATACGCAGTATTTT
NA TRBJ1-2 many TRBV25-1 CASSGGQPGNYGYTF TGTGCCAGCAGTGGAGGACAGCCCGGGAACTATGGCTACACCTTC
NA TRBJ2-3 NA TRBV12-3/TRBV12-4 CASSLGSDTDTQYF TGTGCCAGCAGTTTAGGGTCAGACACAGATACGCAGTATTTT
NA TRBJ1-1 few TRBV4-3 CASSQEREPENTEAFF TGCGCCAGCAGCCAAGAGAGGGAACCGGAGAACACTGAAGCTTTCTTT
NA TRBJ2-5 NA TRBV13 CASSLYSRAQETQYF TGTGCCAGCAGCTTATATAGCAGGGCACAAGAGACCCAGTACTTC
NA TRBJ1-2 NA TRBV7-2 CAGSPRDRLWYGYTF TGTGCCGGCAGCCCACGGGACCGCCTTTGGTATGGCTACACCTTC
TRBD2 TRBJ2-7 NA TRBV9 CASSVRPAGGSYEQYF TGTGCCAGCAGCGTCAGACCAGCGGGGGGCTCCTACGAGCAGTACTTC
TRBD1 TRBJ2-5 NA TRBV7-9 CACSDRVLGETQYF TGTGCCTGCAGTGACAGGGTATTGGGAGAGACCCAGTACTTC
NA TRBJ1-2 NA TRBV7-9 CASSPPLGGHNYGYTF TGTGCCAGCAGCCCACCTTTGGGGGGGCACAACTATGGCTACACCTTC
NA TRBJ2-7 few TRBV6-2/TRBV6-3 CASRRAASYEQYF TGTGCCAGCAGGCGGGCCGCTTCCTACGAGCAGTACTTC